The clone carrying this TCR beta chain was recorded a few times. V trimming: 10 bases; J trimming: 2 bases; junction bases outside the gene matches: 10. Germline V gene sequence: CDR1 MNHEY, CDR2 SVGAGI. This CDR3 is built from 14 residues. This sample was included in a study of blood T cell repertoires in COVID-19. Looking at the study overall: Samples of COVID-19 (acute and convalescent) were obtained from the United States, Italy and Spain. T cells, B-cell-depleted T cells, or PBMCs provided the cDNA or gDNA that served as material.

As originally analysed: Estimated nucleated cell counts came from reference gene primer amplification. TCRdb's table, derived via immunoSEQ multiplex PCR, lists solely in-frame clones and lacks some. That table furnishes V, J and clone size, whereas the DNA furnished D and trimming. The sample contains approximately 250,000 clones, roughly 85% of which appear only once. Participant reports of clinical history set cohort assignment. The sequenced sample consisted of PBMCs or T cells enriched from blood (not recorded which). This chain joins TRBV6-5 and TRBJ2-7, with TRBD1 matching 8 bases. The sequence was obtained from a woman aged 50 to 65 with acute COVID-19. CDR3 loop: CATRSGTGTYEQYF. CDR3 DNA: TGTGCCACCCGATCCGGGACAGGAACCTACGAGCAGTACTTC.